Listed here are 32 T cell receptor beta chains from one sample, sequenced in a study of cytomegalovirus exposure and HLA in healthy donors. The PCR contained 60 Vbeta and 13 Jbeta primers. This table comes from immunoSEQ multiplex PCR, and its TCRdb copy is limited to in-frame clones, with some not included. The sample carries about 190,000 clones, about 83% recorded once. The sequencing input was PBMCs. All receptors come from a man aged 35 to 55 in good health and CMV-seropositive.

V gene TRBV7-6 combines with J gene TRBJ2-2; TRBD2 agrees at 7 bases. The CDR3 runs 16 residues. The germline CDR1 and CDR2 sequences are SGHVS and FNYEAQ. After removal of 1 base from V and 1 base from J, the junction contained 3 bases not matched to a gene. Written as DNA, the CDR3 is TGTGCCAGCAGCTTAGGTGTAGCGGGGAACACCGGGGAGCTGTTTTTT. Protein sequence: CASSLGVAGNTGELFF.

The V gene is TRBV27, the J gene TRBJ1-1; TRBD1 matches at 10 bases. Germline V gene sequence: CDR1 MNHEY, CDR2 SMNVEV (reference sequence). The CDR3 runs to 15 residues. With V trimmed by 5 bases and J by 2 bases, 5 bases remained unmatched. In DNA, the CDR3 is TGTGCCAGCAGTCCCGGGACAGGGGTAAACACTGAAGCTTTCTTT. This translates into CASSPGTGVNTEAFF.

The chain joins TRBV19 to TRBJ1-4; D may be TRBD1 (5 bases). V shed 3 bases and J shed 7 bases, with 15 bases lying between them. The germline V gene has CDR1 LNHDA and CDR2 SQIVND (reference sequence). The CDR3 has 15 residues. The CDR3 protein is CASSISGRGSEKLFF. Here the CDR3 DNA reads TGTGCCAGTAGTATTTCAGGTCGGGGGAGTGAAAAACTGTTTTTT.

This clone was seen only a few times. The chain combines TRBV6-4 with TRBJ1-2; 10 nucleotides agree with TRBD1. The germline gives CDR1 MRHNA, CDR2 SNTAGT. This CDR3 contains 13 residues. V lost 6 bases to trimming and J lost 7 bases; unmatched junction nucleotides: 5. The CDR3, as DNA: TGTGCCAGCAGGTCAGGGACAGGGGCTGGCTACACCTTC. It yields the protein CASRSGTGAGYTF.

The chain uses TRBV10-3 and TRBJ2-7; the match to TRBD1 covers 9 bases. Germline V lookup: CDR1 ENHRY, CDR2 SYGVKD. The V segment lost 11 bases and the J segment 1 base; nucleotides outside the gene matches: 6. The CDR3 totals 13 residues. DNA of the CDR3: TGTGCCGCATCCGGGACAGGGTCCTACGAGCAGTACTTC. This encodes CAASGTGSYEQYF.

This clone was counted a few times. The chain links TRBV9 to TRBJ2-1; 8 nucleotides line up with TRBD2. Germline CDR1 SGDLS, CDR2 YYNGEE. Germline trimming cut 0 bases from V and 6 bases from J; bases unmatched to any gene: 2. The CDR3 is 14 amino acids. The CDR3 sequence: CASSVGGTSNEQFF. CDR3 nucleotide sequence: TGTGCCAGCAGCGTAGGAGGGACTAGCAATGAGCAGTTCTTC.

The rearrangement uses TRBV19 and TRBJ2-7; 10 bases agree with TRBD1. Trimming took 7 bases from V and 3 from J; bases not matched to a gene: 9. The germline gives CDR1 LNHDA, CDR2 SQIVND (reference sequence). The CDR3 contains 15 residues. CDR3 coding DNA: TGTGCCAGTACCGGCCCTGGGACAGGGGACTACGAGCAGTACTTC. Translation gives CASTGPGTGDYEQYF.

This clone was observed a single time. V is TRBV5-1 and J is TRBJ2-1, with 7 bases matching TRBD2. Germline lookup yields CDR1 SGHRS and CDR2 YFSETQ. CDR3 length: 15 amino acids. The V gene end was trimmed by 0 bases and the J gene end by 5 bases; junction bases not matched to a gene: 5. The CDR3 DNA follows: TGCGCCAGCAGCTTGGGACGCGGGAGTAACAATGAGCAGTTCTTC. Amino acid sequence: CASSLGRGSNNEQFF. The full variable domain, completed using reference TRBV5-1 and TRBJ2-1, is KAGVTQTPRYLIKTRGQQVTLSCSPISGHRSVSWYQQTPGQGLQFLFEYFSETQRNKGNFPGRFSGRQFSNSRSEMNVSTLELGDSALYLCASSLGRGSNNEQFFGPGTRLTVL.

V gene TRBV6-5 combines with J gene TRBJ2-5; 14 positions agree with TRBD2. The assigned J gene may be wrong: the sequence end matches TRBJ2-7 better. CDR1 MNHEY and CDR2 SVGAGI come from the germline V gene. CDR3 length equals 15 residues. CDR3 in DNA: TGTGCCAGCAGCCAGGGACTAGCGGGAGTCGTCGAGCAGTACTTC. This translates into CASSQGLAGVVEQYF.

The CDR3 spells CASSLTLRVAEAFF. The CDR3 DNA follows: TGTGCCAGCAGCTTGACTCTTCGGGTGGCTGAAGCTTTCTTT. V and J are TRBV5-5 and TRBJ1-1, with D uncertain. Germline V gene lookup returns CDR1 SGHKS and CDR2 YYEKEE (reference sequence). V lost 1 base and J 6 bases, leaving 13 bases between the germline ends. The length of the CDR3 is 14 residues.

This sequence joins TRBV5-1 and TRBJ2-3, with 7 positions matching TRBD2. Germline V gene data show CDR1 as SGHRS and CDR2 as YFSETQ. Germline trimming cut 0 bases from V and 2 bases from J; bases unmatched to any gene: 3. The CDR3 extends over 15 amino acids. The CDR3 here is CASSLERGITDTQYF. DNA of the CDR3: TGCGCCAGCAGCTTGGAGCGGGGCATCACAGATACGCAGTATTTT.

V usage is TRBV18 and J usage is TRBJ1-1, with a weak D call TRBD1 (5 bases). V was shortened by 5 bases and J by 6 bases, with 16 bases between the two germline ends. The CDR3 has 14 amino acids. Germline CDR1 is KGHSH and CDR2 is LQKENI. The DNA for the CDR3 is TGTGCCAGCTCAACCAGGGCCCGCATCCCTGAAGCTTTCTTT. Its protein product is CASSTRARIPEAFF.

The rearrangement joins TRBV10-3 to TRBJ1-3; a weak D match, TRBD1 (5 bases). The CDR3 covers 13 residues. Germline V gives CDR1 ENHRY, CDR2 SYGVKD. V shed 6 bases and J shed 0 bases, with 6 bases lying between them. The CDR3 DNA reads as TGTGCCATCAGGACAGTCTCTGGAAACACCATATATTTT. Its protein is CAIRTVSGNTIYF.

This clone was observed a single time. This sequence joins TRBV19 and TRBJ1-1; maybe TRBD1 (5 bases). The CDR3 runs 14 residues. Germline V lookup: CDR1 LNHDA, CDR2 SQIVND (reference sequence). V gave up 1 base and J gave up 1 base, with 7 bases separating them. The CDR3 is CASSIVDRNTEAFF. The CDR3 bases are TGTGCCAGTAGTATAGTTGACAGGAACACTGAAGCTTTCTTT.

The genes are TRBV7-9 and TRBJ2-1, with TRBD2 matching 13 bases. This CDR3 comprises 15 residues. The V segment lost 5 bases and the J segment 7 bases; nucleotides outside the gene matches: 5. CDR1 is SEHNR, CDR2 FQNEAQ, per germline (reference sequence). CDR3 sequence (DNA): TGTGCCAGCAGCCAAGGACTAGCGGGAGTAAATGAGCAGTTCTTC. Residues: CASSQGLAGVNEQFF.

The gene calls are TRBV4-2 and TRBJ2-7; possibly TRBD2 for D (5 bases). Trimming cost V 1 base and J 4 bases, with 8 bases left between them. Germline CDR1 is LGHNA and CDR2 is YNFKEQ. The CDR3 spans 13 residues. The CDR3: CASSQGGQYEQYF. The CDR3, as DNA: TGTGCCAGCAGCCAAGGCGGGCAGTACGAGCAGTACTTC.

This rearrangement joins TRBV2 to TRBJ1-4; 10 nucleotides agree with TRBD1. CDR1 is SNHLY and CDR2 is FYNNEI in the germline V gene. V lost 6 bases, J lost 8 bases, and 6 bases stayed unmatched. The CDR3 contains 14 residues. The CDR3 nucleotides are TGTGCCAGCAGGGTGACAGGGGGCATAGAAAAACTGTTTTTT. Its translation: CASRVTGGIEKLFF.

The chain employs TRBV7-2 and TRBJ2-2; TRBD2 aligns across 13 bases. V trimming: 5 bases; J trimming: 8 bases; junction bases outside the gene matches: 11. The CDR3 consists of 17 residues. CDR1 is SGHTA, CDR2 FQGNSA, per germline. DNA of the CDR3: TGTGCCAGCAGCCCTAGACTAGCGGGAGGCCTTGGGGGGGAGCTGTTTTTT. It translates to CASSPRLAGGLGGELFF.

The rearrangement joins TRBV27 to TRBJ1-1; no definite D call. V lost 1 base and J lost 5, with 8 bases in between. Germline V gives CDR1 MNHEY, CDR2 SMNVEV (reference sequence). There are 13 residues in the CDR3. The CDR3, as DNA: TGTGCCAGCAGTTTATATCGGAGTACTGAAGCTTTCTTT. This translates into CASSLYRSTEAFF.

The genes are TRBV2 and TRBJ2-3; D might be TRBD1 (6 bases). The V gene lost 5 bases and the J gene lost 9 bases, with 9 bases spanning the gap. CDR1 is SNHLY and CDR2 is FYNNEI in the germline V gene. CDR3 size: 11 residues. In DNA, the CDR3 is TGTGCCAGCAGTCTACAGGGAACGCAGTATTTT. Its protein product is CASSLQGTQYF.

The rearrangement joins TRBV19 to TRBJ2-7; the match to TRBD1 covers 8 bases. Germline assignment: CDR1 LNHDA and CDR2 SQIVND (reference sequence). The CDR3 is 14 amino acids. V was clipped by 7 bases and J by 0 bases; unmatched bases: 5. In nucleotides, the CDR3 is TGTGCCAGTAAACGACAGGGGAGCTCCTACGAGCAGTACTTC. This codes for CASKRQGSSYEQYF.

V usage is TRBV5-1 and J usage is TRBJ2-7, with D uncertain. Germline loops: CDR1 SGHRS, CDR2 YFSETQ. V lost 2 bases to trimming and J lost 1 base, with 10 bases between them. The CDR3 sequence is 14 residues long. The CDR3 loop reads CASSFSSPSYEQYF. The CDR3, as DNA: TGCGCCAGCAGCTTTAGCTCCCCTTCCTACGAGCAGTACTTC.

The genes are TRBV5-1 and TRBJ2-5, with 14 positions matching TRBD2. J was trimmed by 5 bases and V by 7 bases; bases with no gene match: 7. This CDR3 has 15 amino acids. Germline loops: CDR1 SGHRS, CDR2 YFSETQ. The CDR3, as DNA: TGCGCCAGCGAGGGGACTAGCGGGAGTCGGGAGACCCAGTACTTC. Translated, it gives CASEGTSGSRETQYF.

The chain has TRBV6-5 and TRBJ1-5; 7 bases match TRBD1. CDR3 length: 15 residues. Germline V gene sequence: CDR1 MNHEY, CDR2 SVGAGI. Trimming removed 2 bases from V and 2 bases from J; junction bases left unmatched: 3. CDR3: CASSYTGTGNQPQHF. In nucleotides, the CDR3 is TGTGCCAGCAGTTACACAGGGACAGGCAATCAGCCCCAGCATTTT.

The V gene is TRBV4-2, the J gene TRBJ1-2; D not certain. The germline V and J ends were trimmed by 5 bases and 2 bases, with 6 bases remaining between them. The CDR3 is 12 residues long. Germline-derived CDR1 and CDR2 are LGHNA and YNFKEQ. As DNA, the CDR3 is TGTGCCAGCAGCGGGGAGAACTATGGCTACACCTTC. The encoded protein is CASSGENYGYTF.

V is TRBV6-5 and J is TRBJ2-1; the match to TRBD1 covers 7 bases. The trim removed 7 bases at V and 4 bases at J, leaving 7 bases unmatched. The CDR3 length is 14 residues. The germline CDR1 and CDR2 sequences are MNHEY and SVGAGI. Here the CDR3 reads CASTSGRGYNEQFF. DNA of the CDR3: TGTGCCAGCACCTCGGGCAGGGGGTACAATGAGCAGTTCTTC.

The V call is TRBV9, the J call TRBJ1-2; 8 bases are a match to TRBD1. The V segment lost 4 bases and the J segment 5 bases; nucleotides outside the gene matches: 10. This CDR3 has 15 residues. The V gene's germline CDR1 is SGDLS and CDR2 YYNGEE. CDR3 amino acids: CASSPRPTGGYGYTF. CDR3 sequence (DNA): TGTGCCAGCAGCCCACGGCCTACAGGGGGTTATGGCTACACCTTC.

This chain links TRBV11-2 with TRBJ2-1; the match to TRBD2 covers 9 bases. Germline V gene sequence: CDR1 SGHAT, CDR2 FQNNGV. CDR3 length: 14 residues. With V trimmed by 3 bases and J by 6 bases, 3 bases remained unmatched. CDR3 residues: CASSFGTSPNEQFF. CDR3 coding DNA: TGTGCCAGCAGCTTTGGGACTAGCCCCAATGAGCAGTTCTTC.

Here the CDR3 reads CAISDEVAGRTDTQYF. The DNA of the CDR3 is TGTGCCATCAGTGATGAGGTGGCAGGGCGCACAGATACGCAGTATTTT. The V call is TRBV10-3, the J call TRBJ2-3, with a weak D call TRBD1 (5 bases). The germline gives CDR1 ENHRY, CDR2 SYGVKD. This CDR3 has 16 residues. Trimming cost V 3 bases and J 1 base, with 14 bases left between them.

This chain uses TRBV28 with TRBJ2-7; 10 nucleotides line up with TRBD2. Germline values: CDR1 MDHEN, CDR2 SYDVKM. After removal of 5 bases from V and 2 bases from J, the junction contained 6 bases not matched to a gene. This CDR3 is built from 15 residues. DNA of the CDR3: TGTGCCAGCAGTCCGGGACTAGCGCTCACCTACGAGCAGTACTTC. Its protein product is CASSPGLALTYEQYF.

This clone showed up just once. Other DNA sequences from this sample encode an identical CDR3 as well. This chain joins TRBV7-9 and TRBJ2-7; no clear D. V shed 4 bases and J shed 4 bases, with 5 bases lying between them. Per the germline V gene, CDR1 is SEHNR and CDR2 is FQNEAQ (reference sequence). This CDR3 spans 11 amino acids. The CDR3 loop reads CASSSYYEQYF. The CDR3, as DNA: TGTGCCAGCAGCTCCTATTACGAGCAGTACTTC.

The gene calls are TRBV13 and TRBJ2-5; 7 bases match TRBD1. The DNA end is more similar to TRBJ2-7, so the J call may be wrong. Germline V gives CDR1 PRHDT, CDR2 FYEKMQ (reference sequence). This CDR3 spans 17 amino acids. The CDR3 sequence is CASSSSPGTALSYEQYF. The CDR3 DNA is TGTGCCAGCAGCTCCTCCCCAGGGACAGCTCTCTCCTACGAGCAGTACTTC.